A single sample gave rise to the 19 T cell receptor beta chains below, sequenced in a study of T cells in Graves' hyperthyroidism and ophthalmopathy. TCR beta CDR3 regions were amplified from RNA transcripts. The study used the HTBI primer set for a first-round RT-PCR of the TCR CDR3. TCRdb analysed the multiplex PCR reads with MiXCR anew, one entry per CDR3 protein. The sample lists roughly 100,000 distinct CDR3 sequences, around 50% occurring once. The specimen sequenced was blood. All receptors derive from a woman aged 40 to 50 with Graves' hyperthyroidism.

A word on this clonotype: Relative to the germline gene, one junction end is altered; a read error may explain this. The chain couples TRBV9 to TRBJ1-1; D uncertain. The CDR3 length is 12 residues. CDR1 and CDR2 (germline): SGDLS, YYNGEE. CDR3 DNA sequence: TGTGCCAGCAGCCACGATTTAGGTGAGAAGCGATTT. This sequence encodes CASSHDLGEKRF.

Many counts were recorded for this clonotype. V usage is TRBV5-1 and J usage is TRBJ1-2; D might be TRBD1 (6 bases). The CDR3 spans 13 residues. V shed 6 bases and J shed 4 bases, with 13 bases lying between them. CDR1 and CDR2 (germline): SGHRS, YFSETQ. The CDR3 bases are TGCGCCAGCAACCCCATGACAGGCTATGGCTACACCTTC. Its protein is CASNPMTGYGYTF. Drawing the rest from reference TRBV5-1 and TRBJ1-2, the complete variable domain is KAGVTQTPRYLIKTRGQQVTLSCSPISGHRSVSWYQQTPGQGLQFLFEYFSETQRNKGNFPGRFSGRQFSNSRSEMNVSTLELGDSALYLCASNPMTGYGYTFGSGTRLTVV.

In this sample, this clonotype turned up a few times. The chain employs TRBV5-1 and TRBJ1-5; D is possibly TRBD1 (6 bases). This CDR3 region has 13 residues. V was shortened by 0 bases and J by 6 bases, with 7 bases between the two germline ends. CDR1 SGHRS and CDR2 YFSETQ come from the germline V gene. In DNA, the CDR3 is TGCGCCAGCAGCTTGGGGGGGCGTCAGCCCCAGCATTTT. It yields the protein CASSLGGRQPQHF.

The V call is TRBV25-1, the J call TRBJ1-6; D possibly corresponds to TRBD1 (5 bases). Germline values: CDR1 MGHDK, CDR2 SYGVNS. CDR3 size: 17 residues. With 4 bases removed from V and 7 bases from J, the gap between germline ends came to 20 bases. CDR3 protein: CASSARDLGVSNSPLHF. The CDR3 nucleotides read TGTGCCAGCAGTGCTAGAGATCTAGGGGTCAGCAATTCACCCCTCCACTTT.

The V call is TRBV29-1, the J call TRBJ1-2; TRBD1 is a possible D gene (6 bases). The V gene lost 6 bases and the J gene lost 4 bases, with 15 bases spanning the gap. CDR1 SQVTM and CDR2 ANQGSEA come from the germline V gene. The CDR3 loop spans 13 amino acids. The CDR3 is CSVIEGGGYGYTF. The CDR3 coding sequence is TGCAGCGTAATTGAGGGGGGGGGCTATGGCTACACCTTC.

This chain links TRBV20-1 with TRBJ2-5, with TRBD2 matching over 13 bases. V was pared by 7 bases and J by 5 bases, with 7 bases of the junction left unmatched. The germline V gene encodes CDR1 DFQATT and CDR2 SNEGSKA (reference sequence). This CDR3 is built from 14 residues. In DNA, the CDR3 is TGCAGTGGGACCGGGACTAGCGGGACGGAGACCCAGTACTTC. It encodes CSGTGTSGTETQYF.

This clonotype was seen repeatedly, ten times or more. This chain's CDR3 is CASSFLGGKINEQYF. CDR3 in DNA: TGTGCCAGCAGCTTCCTGGGAGGAAAGATTAACGAGCAGTACTTC. The rearrangement links TRBV7-9 to TRBJ2-7; TRBD2 is a possible D gene (6 bases). Between the trimmed V and J ends, which lost 3 bases and 5 bases, there was a span of 17 bases. CDR1 is SEHNR, CDR2 FQNEAQ, per germline (reference sequence). The CDR3 extends over 15 amino acids.

CDR3 loop: CASSAPGQGSGNTIYF. The CDR3 DNA sequence: TGTGCCAGCAGTGCGCCGGGACAGGGCTCTGGAAACACCATATATTTT. The rearrangement joins TRBV25-1 to TRBJ1-3, with 9 positions matching TRBD1. The V and J ends lost 4 bases and 0 bases, in that order; junction bases with no gene match: 4. This CDR3 spans 16 amino acids. Germline V gives CDR1 MGHDK, CDR2 SYGVNS. Using reference TRBV25-1 and TRBJ1-3 for the parts outside the CDR3, the full variable domain is EADIYQTPRYLVIGTGKKITLECSQTMGHDKMYWYQQDPGMELHLIHYSYGVNSTEKGDLSSESTVSRIRTEHFPLTLESARPSHTSQYLCASSAPGQGSGNTIYFGEGSWLTVV.

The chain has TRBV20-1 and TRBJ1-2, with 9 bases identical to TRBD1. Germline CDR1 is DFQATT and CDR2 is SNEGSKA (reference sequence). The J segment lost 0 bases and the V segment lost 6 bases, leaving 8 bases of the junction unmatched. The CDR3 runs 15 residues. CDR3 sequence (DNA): TGCAGTGCCCGCGACAGGGGGACAGCTAACTATGGCTACACCTTC. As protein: CSARDRGTANYGYTF.

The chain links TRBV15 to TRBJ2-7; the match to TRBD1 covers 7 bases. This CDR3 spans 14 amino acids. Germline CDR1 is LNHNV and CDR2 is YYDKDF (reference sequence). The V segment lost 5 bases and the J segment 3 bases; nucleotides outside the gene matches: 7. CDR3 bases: TGTGCCACCAGCGGACACAGGGGTCTCTACGAGCAGTACTTC. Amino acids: CATSGHRGLYEQYF.

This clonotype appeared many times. The CDR3 DNA reads as TGTGCCAGCAGTTTAGGTGTGTGGCTGAGCGGGGAGCTGTTTTTT. This sequence encodes CASSLGVWLSGELFF. The chain combines TRBV12-3 or TRBV12-4 with TRBJ2-2; D uncertain. The ends were cut back, 1 base at V and 7 bases at J, with 13 bases in the middle. The CDR3 is made up of 15 amino acids.

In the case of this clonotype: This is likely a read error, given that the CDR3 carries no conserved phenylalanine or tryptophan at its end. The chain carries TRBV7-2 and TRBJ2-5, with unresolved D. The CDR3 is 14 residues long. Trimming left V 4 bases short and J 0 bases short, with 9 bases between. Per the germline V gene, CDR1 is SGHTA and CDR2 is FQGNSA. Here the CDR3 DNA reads TGTGCCAGCAGCTCAGACGAGTACCAAGAGACCCAGTACCTC. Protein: CASSSDEYQETQYL.

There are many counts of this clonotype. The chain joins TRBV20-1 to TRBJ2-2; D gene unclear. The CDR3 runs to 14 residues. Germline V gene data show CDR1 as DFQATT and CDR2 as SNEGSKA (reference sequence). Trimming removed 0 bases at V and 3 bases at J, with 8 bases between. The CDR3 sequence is CSARDRRYTGELFF. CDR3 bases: TGCAGTGCTAGAGATCGACGGTACACCGGGGAGCTGTTTTTT.

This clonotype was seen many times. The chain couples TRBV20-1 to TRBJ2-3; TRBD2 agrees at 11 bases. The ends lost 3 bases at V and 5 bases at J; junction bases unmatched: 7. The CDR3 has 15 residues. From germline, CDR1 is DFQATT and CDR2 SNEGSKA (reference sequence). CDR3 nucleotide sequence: TGCAGTGCTAGCCCGTCTAGCGGGAGGCAAGATACGCAGTATTTT. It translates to CSASPSSGRQDTQYF.

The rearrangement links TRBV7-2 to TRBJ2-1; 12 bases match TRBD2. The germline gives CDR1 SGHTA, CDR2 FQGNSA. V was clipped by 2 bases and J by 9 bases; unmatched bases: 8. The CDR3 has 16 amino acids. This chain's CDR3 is CASSLSMTSGRGEQFF. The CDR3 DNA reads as TGTGCCAGCAGCTTATCCATGACTAGCGGGAGAGGTGAGCAGTTCTTC.

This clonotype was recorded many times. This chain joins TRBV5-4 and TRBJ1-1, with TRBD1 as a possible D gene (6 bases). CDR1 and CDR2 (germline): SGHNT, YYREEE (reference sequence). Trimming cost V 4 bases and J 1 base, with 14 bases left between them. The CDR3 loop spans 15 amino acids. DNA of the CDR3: TGTGCCAGCAGCCCAGGCGGACAGAAGAACACTGAAGCTTTCTTT. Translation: CASSPGGQKNTEAFF.

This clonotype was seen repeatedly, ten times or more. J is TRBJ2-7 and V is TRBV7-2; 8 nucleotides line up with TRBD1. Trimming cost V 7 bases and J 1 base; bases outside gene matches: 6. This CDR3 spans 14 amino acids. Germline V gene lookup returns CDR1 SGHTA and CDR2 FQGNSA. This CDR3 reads CASTLGTGSYEQYF. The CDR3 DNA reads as TGTGCCAGCACTTTGGGGACAGGATCCTACGAGCAGTACTTC.

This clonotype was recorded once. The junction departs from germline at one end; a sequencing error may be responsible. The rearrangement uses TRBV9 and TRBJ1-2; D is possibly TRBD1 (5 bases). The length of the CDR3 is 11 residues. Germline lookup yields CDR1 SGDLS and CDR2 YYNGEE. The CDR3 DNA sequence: TGTGCCAGCTCAGCAGGGTTCGGCTGCACCTTC. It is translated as CASSAGFGCTF. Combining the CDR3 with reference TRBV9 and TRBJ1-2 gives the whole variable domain DSGVTQTPKHLITATGQRVTLRCSPRSGDLSVYWYQQSLDQGLQFLIQYYNGEERAKGNILERFSAQQFPDLHSELNLSSLELGDSALYFCASSAGFGCTFGSGTRLTVV.

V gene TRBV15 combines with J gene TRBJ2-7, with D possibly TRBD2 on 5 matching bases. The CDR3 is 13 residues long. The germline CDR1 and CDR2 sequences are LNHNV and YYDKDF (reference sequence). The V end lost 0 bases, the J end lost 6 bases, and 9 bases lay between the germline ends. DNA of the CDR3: TGTGCCACCAGCAGAGATTCGGGAAGCGAGCAGTACTTC. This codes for CATSRDSGSEQYF.